The T cell receptor beta chain under discussion was sequenced for a study of blood T cells in healthy people across ages (dated by TCRdb to the mid-2010s). Broadly, across the study: In model experiments, template switching captured roughly one uniquely barcoded TCR beta cDNA molecule for every two T cells. The study measured age-related changes in TCR beta repertoire diversity using deep sequencing normalized with unique cDNA molecular identifiers. Donors were grouped into four age groups: young (average 16 years), middle-aged (39), aged (approximately 67) and long-lived (approximately 75). To avoid experimental bias, donors of different ages were randomly spread across the sequencing lanes. For two donors (one aged 18 to 30 and one aged 80 or older), the study analyzed two additional independent replicas of 1 million unique cDNA reads from the same blood draw. Points the paper makes about the study in general: The percentage of naive T cells measured by flow cytometry correlated strongly with observed TCR beta diversity. Observed TCR beta diversity per million T cells fell roughly linearly with age, and a significant reduction was already apparent by age roughly 40. Bulk unsorted PBMC profiling prevented conclusive comparison of naive and antigen-experienced compartments. Compared with the aged group, the long-lived group had more naive CD4+ T cells, fewer expanded clones and increased TCR diversity, a pattern suggesting age selection. Because the CMV infection status of the donors was unknown, age-related changes in expanded clonotypes may potentially have been confounded. Total diversity estimates from one million sequenced T cells were considered lower bounds and underestimates.

The donors were 40 or so Caucasian individuals from Russia, aged roughly 6 to 100 years, who were systemically healthy. Each donor gave about 9.7 milliliters of peripheral blood, drawn into EDTA-treated Vacutainer tubes. Ficoll-Paque density-gradient centrifugation was used to isolate PBMCs, with at least 6 million per sample. Total RNA was extracted from PBMCs with Trizol reagent, with at least 5 micrograms obtained per sample. Naive CD45RAhigh/CD27high T cell percentages were measured by flow cytometry on a PBMC aliquot from every donor. Libraries were constructed by 5' RACE. Sequencing was carried out with an Illumina HiSeq 2500. A second about 7 to 12 cycle PCR used a sample-barcoded 5' primer and a J-beta primer mix. A template-switch 5' adaptor carrying 12 random nucleotides introduced a unique molecular identifier onto each TCR beta cDNA molecule. Each sample yielded at least 2.5 million CDR3-containing paired-end reads. First-strand cDNA synthesis was performed from all RNA using the Mint cDNA synthesis kit, with priming by a TRBC-specific oligonucleotide. After uracil-DNA glycosylase treatment, a first 18-cycle PCR used universal primers M1SS and BC2_uni_R on all cDNA. The authors processed their data as follows. For normalization, 1 million high-quality reads, each with a distinct molecular identifier, were randomly selected from each sample. Reads with shared molecular identifiers were discarded instead of being binned into consensus sequences. MiTCR, with a Q25 quality threshold and the strictest error-elimination algorithm, was used for CDR3 identification, clonotype clustering and error correction. A nonparametric unseen species model with Euler transformation was used to estimate lower-bound total TCR beta diversity. TCRdb redid the processing of the public reads, applying fastp at Q25 and MiXCR, and retained in-frame beta chains. When rows share a CDR3 protein, they turn into one entry using the most common DNA and genes. TCRdb, not the authors, supplied the V and J calls. Within this sample are around 500,000 distinct CDR3 sequences, with 40% to 55% of them counted one time only. 20% to 25% of the sample lies in the top ten.

From the germline V gene, CDR1 is SQVTM and CDR2 is ANQGSEA. The junction shows trimming of 4 bases on V and 2 bases on J, plus 6 bases between the germline ends. The cysteine opens and the phenylalanine closes a CDR3 of 11 amino acids. The kept DNA is CDR3 alone, 33 bases in frame from the first base. Of note for this clonotype: The antigen it binds to is not known. Nothing much larger sits one base from this clone, and base qualities are not available.

Sequencing used blood. The receptor chain draws on TRBV29-1 and TRBJ2-7; the D segment could be TRBD2, given 6 matching bases. The TCR originated in a man aged 80 or over in good health. The bases are TGCAGCGTTGGGGGGGCCTACGAGCAGTACTTC. Translated, it gives CSVGGAYEQYF.